These T cell receptor beta chains were read from a single sample in a study of T-cell reconstitution after alpha-beta-depleted transplantation in children. TCRdb itself ran the PCR reads through MiXCR, one entry per CDR3 protein. This table holds hundreds of thousands of distinct CDR3 sequences, over 10% found once. Sequences were derived from PBMCs, mostly from graft donor cells, sampled 360 days after TCRalphabeta/CD19-depleted stem cell transplant. The receptors stem from a male patient under 18 who had a stem cell transplant for acute myeloid leukemia, so the T cells may come from the graft donor. Each CDR3 is given without its conserved first and last residue. Fields, in order: CDR3 protein, J gene, V gene.

CDR3aa: ASSIGRQRGNEQF
j_gene: TRBJ2-1
v_gene: TRBV12-3/TRBV12-4

CDR3aa: ASSSGPLVSSYNEQF
j_gene: TRBJ2-1
v_gene: TRBV5-1

CDR3aa: ASQRGQLNTEAF
j_gene: TRBJ1-1
v_gene: TRBV5-1

CDR3aa: ASSLLTSGRQETQY
j_gene: TRBJ2-5
v_gene: TRBV27

CDR3aa: AISLGTATGELF
j_gene: TRBJ2-2
v_gene: TRBV10-3

CDR3aa: ASSPVQGLPHEQY
j_gene: TRBJ2-7
v_gene: TRBV7-3

CDR3aa: ASSTIQADTQY
j_gene: TRBJ2-3
v_gene: TRBV27

CDR3aa: AAQEYSYEQY
j_gene: TRBJ2-7
v_gene: TRBV30

CDR3aa: AIIRGERTSYEQY
j_gene: TRBJ2-7
v_gene: TRBV4-3

CDR3aa: ASSLHSLYPYEQY
j_gene: TRBJ2-7
v_gene: TRBV12-3/TRBV12-4

CDR3aa: ASSLWARTSGRWETQY
j_gene: TRBJ2-5
v_gene: TRBV11-2

CDR3aa: ASPLMGEETQY
j_gene: TRBJ2-5
v_gene: TRBV7-9

CDR3aa: ASSIVASGRTEQY
j_gene: TRBJ2-7
v_gene: TRBV19

CDR3aa: SVDPGTRVDEQY
j_gene: TRBJ2-7
v_gene: TRBV29-1

CDR3aa: ASSYSTPGGPGLAF
j_gene: TRBJ1-1
v_gene: TRBV6-5

CDR3aa: ASSWETVGDTQY
j_gene: TRBJ2-3
v_gene: TRBV6-2/TRBV6-3

CDR3aa: ASSLAGPISGNTIY
j_gene: TRBJ1-3
v_gene: TRBV27

CDR3aa: SALRDRIYEQY
j_gene: TRBJ2-7
v_gene: TRBV20-1

CDR3aa: ASSPPSVHTDTQY
j_gene: TRBJ2-3
v_gene: TRBV12-3/TRBV12-4

CDR3aa: ASSWDRAATYEQY
j_gene: TRBJ2-7
v_gene: TRBV28

CDR3aa: ASSDTAPGWRGYEQY
j_gene: TRBJ2-7
v_gene: TRBV28

CDR3aa: SVRTGEGIAKNIQY
j_gene: TRBJ2-4
v_gene: TRBV29-1

CDR3aa: ASSSPRDTGELF
j_gene: TRBJ2-2
v_gene: TRBV28

CDR3aa: ASIETSGPSSYNEQF
j_gene: TRBJ2-1
v_gene: TRBV12-3/TRBV12-4

CDR3aa: ASSLESANEKLF
j_gene: TRBJ1-4
v_gene: TRBV5-1

CDR3aa: SVEDPWTSGSTNEQY
j_gene: TRBJ2-7
v_gene: TRBV29-1

CDR3aa: ARTFQETQY
j_gene: TRBJ2-5
v_gene: TRBV2

CDR3aa: ASSILPSGPYNEQF
j_gene: TRBJ2-1
v_gene: TRBV28

CDR3aa: ASSRAGLAGGPSYNEQF
j_gene: TRBJ2-1
v_gene: TRBV6-1

CDR3aa: SVPMGHNSYEQY
j_gene: TRBJ2-7
v_gene: TRBV29-1

CDR3aa: ASSHTGTSGSPIPDTQY
j_gene: TRBJ2-3
v_gene: TRBV4-3

CDR3aa: SAREGLAGITDTQY
j_gene: TRBJ2-3
v_gene: TRBV20-1

CDR3aa: ASARWGGNNEQF
j_gene: TRBJ2-1
v_gene: TRBV28

CDR3aa: ASSHPVLPSGDYNEQF
j_gene: TRBJ2-1
v_gene: TRBV4-3

CDR3aa: ATSREREHTISYEQY
j_gene: TRBJ2-7
v_gene: TRBV15

CDR3aa: ATSDLATYNEQF
j_gene: TRBJ2-1
v_gene: TRBV24-1

CDR3aa: ASSVSGGSSYEQY
j_gene: TRBJ2-7
v_gene: TRBV9

CDR3aa: ATGPPGQGITGELF
j_gene: TRBJ2-2
v_gene: TRBV24-1

CDR3aa: ASGLGDSTYEQY
j_gene: TRBJ2-7
v_gene: TRBV5-1

CDR3aa: ASSFRDTSYEQY
j_gene: TRBJ2-7
v_gene: TRBV28

CDR3aa: ASRLGWGPETQY
j_gene: TRBJ2-5
v_gene: TRBV27

CDR3aa: ATSRDFSNQPQH
j_gene: TRBJ1-5
v_gene: TRBV15

CDR3aa: ASSHAPAEFYEQY
j_gene: TRBJ2-7
v_gene: TRBV18

CDR3aa: ASLGRGIVGETQY
j_gene: TRBJ2-5
v_gene: TRBV12-3/TRBV12-4

CDR3aa: AWSVSMERAF
j_gene: TRBJ1-1
v_gene: TRBV30

CDR3aa: ASSLVVSLGQGFPYEQY
j_gene: TRBJ2-7
v_gene: TRBV5-6

CDR3aa: SAGGGGTPNTEAF
j_gene: TRBJ1-1
v_gene: TRBV20-1

CDR3aa: ASSRVEGSVHDTQY
j_gene: TRBJ2-3
v_gene: TRBV6-1